Each of the 32 T cell receptor beta chains below was sequenced from the same sample in a study of blood T cell repertoires in COVID-19. Libraries were prepared by immunoSEQ multiplex PCR; TCRdb keeps only in-frame clonotypes and omits some of them. Of around 150,000 clones detected, around 82% appear once; the ten largest clones hold 4.5% to 7.5%. The sequenced sample consisted of PBMCs or T cells enriched from blood (not recorded which). These TCRs come from a man in his forties who had recovered from COVID-19.

This clone was seen once. The J gene is TRBJ2-3, the V gene TRBV12-5; D is unclear. The CDR3 consists of 16 residues. Germline loops: CDR1 LGHNT, CDR2 FRNRAP. V lost 0 bases to trimming and J lost 3 bases, with 13 bases between them. CDR3 sequence reads: CASGLVALRLTDTQYF. The CDR3 DNA is TGTGCTAGTGGTTTGGTGGCCCTCAGGTTGACAGATACGCAGTATTTT.

The rearrangement uses TRBV5-1 and TRBJ2-7, with D perhaps TRBD1 (6 bases). Looked up from germline, CDR1 is SGHRS and CDR2 is YFSETQ. The V end lost 1 base, the J end lost 9 bases, and 17 bases lay between the germline ends. There are 14 residues in the CDR3. This CDR3 reads CASSLPLQQGVQYF. The CDR3 DNA reads TGCGCCAGCAGCTTGCCTTTACAACAGGGAGTGCAGTACTTC.

A single count supports this clone. The chain couples TRBV10-3 to TRBJ1-1; 10 nucleotides match TRBD1. The V gene end was trimmed by 8 bases and the J gene end by 12 bases; junction bases not matched to a gene: 9. The CDR3 has 12 residues. CDR1 is ENHRY, CDR2 SYGVKD, per germline. The CDR3 reads CAILGDRGPPFF. The CDR3 region has the DNA TGTGCCATCTTGGGGGACAGGGGACCGCCTTTCTTT.

The chain joins TRBV7-2 to TRBJ1-3; 10 bases are a match to TRBD1. The length of the CDR3 is 18 residues. Trimming at V came to 3 bases and at J to 1 base, leaving 9 bases not matched to a gene. Germline lookup yields CDR1 SGHTA and CDR2 FQGNSA. The DNA of the CDR3 is TGTGCCAGCAGCTTTCAGCGGACAGGGGGGTCATCTGGAAACACCATATATTTT. Encoded protein: CASSFQRTGGSSGNTIYF.

The J gene is TRBJ2-3, the V gene TRBV6-6; TRBD1 agrees at 8 bases. Germline assignment: CDR1 MNHNY and CDR2 SVGAGI (reference sequence). V was clipped by 4 bases and J by 2 bases; unmatched bases: 8. The CDR3 runs to 16 residues. The CDR3 DNA reads TGTGCCAGCAGTTCCAGGGGGCCCCTTTCCACAGATACGCAGTATTTT. As protein: CASSSRGPLSTDTQYF.

This clone was picked up a small number of times. The V and J genes are TRBV7-9 and TRBJ1-6; D might be TRBD1 (5 bases). Germline V gene data show CDR1 as SEHNR and CDR2 as FQNEAQ (reference sequence). The CDR3 totals 18 residues. Between the trimmed V and J ends, which lost 7 bases and 0 bases, there was a span of 19 bases. The CDR3, as DNA: TGTGCCAGCATCGGGGGGACGGAGTATAGCTCCTATAATTCACCCCTCCACTTT. This translates into CASIGGTEYSSYNSPLHF. The entire variable domain, with the rest obtained from reference TRBV7-9 and TRBJ1-6, is as follows: DTGVSQNPRHKITKRGQNVTFRCDPISEHNRLYWYRQTLGQGPEFLTYFQNEAQLEKSRLLSDRFSAERPKGSFSTLEIQRTEQGDSAMYLCASIGGTEYSSYNSPLHFGNGTRLTVT.

This sequence joins TRBV30 and TRBJ1-1; 7 bases are a match to TRBD1. The CDR3 spans 15 residues. From germline, CDR1 is GTSNPN and CDR2 SVGIG (reference sequence). The V gene end was trimmed by 7 bases and the J gene end by 4 bases; junction bases not matched to a gene: 15. CDR3 region: CASYGAGGRGTEAFF. CDR3 in DNA: TGTGCCTCATACGGGGCAGGGGGTCGAGGCACTGAAGCTTTCTTT.

This chain connects TRBV2 to TRBJ2-3; the match to TRBD2 covers 7 bases. V gave up 2 bases and J gave up 4 bases; unmatched junction bases: 9. The V gene's germline CDR1 is SNHLY and CDR2 FYNNEI. The CDR3 sequence is 16 residues long. The CDR3 reads CASSEYGQGRADTQYF. Here the CDR3 DNA reads TGTGCCAGCAGTGAATATGGGCAAGGGAGGGCAGATACGCAGTATTTT.

This clone came up a few times. This chain uses TRBV30 with TRBJ1-2, with TRBD1 identical over 7 bases. V lost 2 bases and J lost 3; bases outside the gene matches: 3. This CDR3 contains 13 residues. The germline V gene encodes CDR1 GTSNPN and CDR2 SVGIG (reference sequence). CDR3 sequence: CAWSFRGDYGYTF. The CDR3 DNA is TGTGCCTGGAGTTTCAGGGGGGACTATGGCTACACCTTC.

The chain joins TRBV3-1 (or the pseudogene TRBV3-2) to TRBJ1-3; tentatively, D is TRBD1 (5 bases). Germline V lookup: CDR1 LGHDT, CDR2 YNNKEL (reference sequence). CDR3 length equals 18 residues. Trimming stripped 1 base from V and 0 bases from J, with 16 bases between. The CDR3 region is CASSQGFIGQDSGNTIYF. CDR3 DNA: TGTGCCAGCAGCCAAGGATTTATCGGACAAGACTCTGGAAACACCATATATTTT.

The CDR3 sequence is CASNPRGAQVDEQFF. CDR3 DNA: TGTGCCAGCAACCCCCGGGGGGCCCAGGTCGATGAGCAGTTCTTC. The rearrangement joins TRBV2 to TRBJ2-1, with a weak D call TRBD2 (7 bases). The V end lost 7 bases, the J end lost 8 bases, and 21 bases lay between the germline ends. This CDR3 contains 15 residues. CDR1 is SNHLY and CDR2 is FYNNEI in the germline V gene.

V gene TRBV25-1 combines with J gene TRBJ2-3; 8 nucleotides align to TRBD2. Germline lookup yields CDR1 MGHDK and CDR2 SYGVNS. V shed 6 bases, J shed 4 bases, and the junction held 6 bases outside the gene matches. CDR3 length: 14 amino acids. The CDR3 protein is CASSSGGAPDTQYF. The DNA of the CDR3 is TGTGCCAGCAGCTCCGGGGGGGCCCCAGATACGCAGTATTTT. Supplemented by reference TRBV25-1 and TRBJ2-3, the full variable domain reads EADIYQTPRYLVIGTGKKITLECSQTMGHDKMYWYQQDPGMELHLIHYSYGVNSTEKGDLSSESTVSRIRTEHFPLTLESARPSHTSQYLCASSSGGAPDTQYFGPGTRLTVL.

The chain links TRBV10-3 to TRBJ1-1; 9 nucleotides agree with TRBD1. The germline gives CDR1 ENHRY, CDR2 SYGVKD. The CDR3 runs 17 residues. Trimming removed 0 bases from V and 1 base from J; junction bases left unmatched: 6. Here the CDR3 reads CAISESDGTGTNTEAFF. Here the CDR3 DNA reads TGTGCCATCAGTGAGTCAGATGGGACAGGGACGAACACTGAAGCTTTCTTT.

The rearrangement joins TRBV6-6 to TRBJ2-3; tentatively, D is TRBD1 (6 bases). The CDR3 is made up of 16 amino acids. Germline-derived CDR1 and CDR2 are MNHNY and SVGAGI (reference sequence). V lost 6 bases to trimming and J lost 8 bases, with 24 bases between them. The CDR3 loop reads CASRTRQGTLRGTQYF. CDR3 DNA sequence: TGTGCCAGCAGAACACGGCAGGGGACCCTAAGGGGTACGCAGTATTTT.

This chain uses TRBV2 with TRBJ1-4; TRBD1 might be the D (6 bases). Germline loops: CDR1 SNHLY, CDR2 FYNNEI. V was cut by 2 bases and J by 8 bases, with 18 bases left in between. The CDR3 extends over 16 amino acids. CDR3 in amino acids: CASSEYGSDRREKLFF. The CDR3 DNA reads as TGTGCCAGCAGTGAATACGGGTCGGACAGACGAGAAAAACTGTTTTTT.

This clone was seen more than once but under ten times. The CDR3, as DNA: TGTGCCAGCAGTTACGGGGACAGGCCCCCCTACGAGCAGTACGTC. Translation gives CASSYGDRPPYEQYV. The chain is built from TRBV6-2 or TRBV6-3 and TRBJ2-7; TRBD1 matches at 8 bases. J lost 2 bases, V lost 2 bases, and 5 bases had no gene match. CDR3 length: 15 amino acids. Germline CDR1 reads MNHEY; CDR2 reads SVGEGT.

This clone occurred a few times. The chain carries TRBV27 and TRBJ1-2; a possible D gene is TRBD1 (5 bases). V was pared by 3 bases and J by 4 bases, with 12 bases between. Germline CDR1 is MNHEY and CDR2 is SMNVEV (reference sequence). This CDR3 comprises 14 residues. CDR3 loop: CASSFVQGFYGYTF. DNA of the CDR3: TGTGCCAGCAGTTTCGTTCAGGGCTTCTATGGCTACACCTTC.

This clone has a single count. The chain couples TRBV5-1 to TRBJ1-2; no firm D call. From germline, CDR1 is SGHRS and CDR2 YFSETQ. The CDR3 runs 15 residues. V lost 0 bases, J lost 4 bases, and 13 bases lay in between. The CDR3 loop is CASSLAVGGGYGYTF. In DNA form, the CDR3 reads TGCGCCAGCAGCTTGGCGGTGGGAGGAGGCTATGGCTACACCTTC.

This chain joins TRBV5-1 and TRBJ2-2, with a possible D match to TRBD2 (6 bases). The V gene's germline CDR1 is SGHRS and CDR2 YFSETQ. This CDR3 comprises 15 residues. V was cut by 0 bases and J by 1 base, with 7 bases left in between. The CDR3: CASSLGRGNTGELFF. CDR3 DNA: TGCGCCAGCAGCTTGGGGCGGGGGAACACCGGGGAGCTGTTTTTT. Full variable domain (missing parts from reference TRBV5-1 and TRBJ2-2): KAGVTQTPRYLIKTRGQQVTLSCSPISGHRSVSWYQQTPGQGLQFLFEYFSETQRNKGNFPGRFSGRQFSNSRSEMNVSTLELGDSALYLCASSLGRGNTGELFFGEGSRLTVL.

The chain recombines TRBV9 with TRBJ1-2; D is unresolved. CDR3 size: 15 residues. The V and J ends lost 4 bases and 4 bases respectively, with 17 bases between them. Germline CDR1 is SGDLS and CDR2 is YYNGEE. This CDR3 reads CASSPYTETSYGYTF. The CDR3 region has the DNA TGTGCCAGCAGCCCATACACCGAAACGTCCTATGGCTACACCTTC.

The chain uses TRBV4-2 and TRBJ1-2, with 9 bases lining up with TRBD1. J lost 0 bases, V lost 4 bases, and 3 bases had no gene match. Germline V gives CDR1 LGHNA, CDR2 YNFKEQ. This CDR3 contains 15 residues. The CDR3: CASSRDRAANYGYTF. CDR3 nucleotide sequence: TGTGCCAGCAGCCGGGACAGGGCAGCTAACTATGGCTACACCTTC.

CDR3 bases: TGTGCCAGCAGCCAAGATGGGATAGCGGGGCCCACAGATACGCAGTATTTT. It encodes CASSQDGIAGPTDTQYF. This chain links TRBV3-1 (or the pseudogene TRBV3-2) with TRBJ2-3, with 8 bases matching TRBD2. The CDR3 extends over 17 amino acids. J gave up 2 bases and V 0 bases, and 7 bases lay outside the gene matches. CDR1 is LGHDT, CDR2 YNNKEL, per germline (reference sequence).

This clone occurred once. This chain uses TRBV10-3 with TRBJ2-7; 12 bases agree with TRBD2. The CDR3 contains 15 residues. Unmatched junction bases numbered 5, after V lost 8 bases and J lost 0 bases. Germline V gene sequence: CDR1 ENHRY, CDR2 SYGVKD. CDR3: CAIAETSGGSYEQYV. DNA for the CDR3: TGTGCCATCGCGGAGACTAGCGGGGGCTCCTACGAGCAGTACGTC.

V is TRBV30 and J is TRBJ1-4; no clear D. CDR3 size: 14 residues. Per the germline V gene, CDR1 is GTSNPN and CDR2 is SVGIG (reference sequence). V was cut by 2 bases and J by 0 bases, with 7 bases left in between. For the CDR3, the DNA is TGTGCCTGGAGTTTCTTAGCAACTAATGAAAAACTGTTTTTT. Encoded protein: CAWSFLATNEKLFF.

This sequence joins TRBV7-3 and TRBJ2-1; 9 bases align to TRBD2. Germline assignment: CDR1 SGHTA and CDR2 FQGTGA. With V trimmed by 6 bases and J by 5 bases, 5 bases remained unmatched. This CDR3 region has 14 residues. The CDR3 nucleotides read TGTGCCAGCAGATCAATAGCGGGGGACAATGAGCAGTTCTTC. It specifies CASRSIAGDNEQFF.

The J gene is TRBJ2-2, the V gene TRBV2; maybe TRBD2 (7 bases). The CDR3 sequence is 14 residues long. Germline V gives CDR1 SNHLY, CDR2 FYNNEI. V was pared by 6 bases and J by 5 bases, with 13 bases between. CDR3 nucleotide sequence: TGTGCCAGCAGCGTAGGGGGAGGGACCGGGGAGCTGTTTTTT. Encoded protein: CASSVGGGTGELFF.

The V and J genes are TRBV6-5 and TRBJ1-2; a weak D match, TRBD1 (5 bases). The CDR3 extends over 15 amino acids. The germline gives CDR1 MNHEY, CDR2 SVGAGI. V was pared by 3 bases and J by 5 bases, with 16 bases between. Here the CDR3 reads CASSYSKRQHYGYTF. The CDR3 coding sequence is TGTGCCAGCAGTTATTCCAAAAGACAGCATTATGGCTACACCTTC.

The chain carries TRBV12-3 or TRBV12-4 and TRBJ1-1, with D perhaps TRBD1 (5 bases). The CDR3 is 13 residues long. V was pared by 10 bases and J by 7 bases, with 19 bases between. The CDR3 DNA follows: TGTGCCACCACACTGGGAGGGCAGGGTGAAGCTTTCTTT. This encodes CATTLGGQGEAFF.

V usage is TRBV19 and J usage is TRBJ1-1, with 9 bases aligning to TRBD1. Germline CDR1 and CDR2: LNHDA and SQIVND (reference sequence). Unmatched junction bases numbered 2, after V lost 5 bases and J lost 4 bases. The CDR3 extends over 13 amino acids. The chain's CDR3 is CASSWDRVTEAFF. The CDR3 coding sequence is TGTGCCAGTAGTTGGGACAGGGTCACTGAAGCTTTCTTT.

The V gene is TRBV7-3, the J gene TRBJ1-3; a possible D gene is TRBD1 (5 bases). Looked up from germline, CDR1 is SGHTA and CDR2 is FQGTGA. This CDR3 contains 12 residues. Trimming removed 5 bases from V and 8 bases from J, with 10 bases in between. The CDR3 region has the DNA TGTGCCAGCAGCCCCTCGGGGGACACCATATATTTT. Translated: CASSPSGDTIYF.

CDR3 sequence: CASTPGQRVNTGELFF. DNA of the CDR3: TGTGCCAGTACCCCCGGCCAGCGGGTGAACACCGGGGAGCTGTTTTTT. This chain joins TRBV19 and TRBJ2-2; TRBD2 is a possible D gene (6 bases). Trimming removed 7 bases from V and 1 base from J, with 16 bases in between. CDR1 and CDR2 from the germline V gene are LNHDA and SQIVND (reference sequence). This CDR3 has 16 amino acids.

The chain links TRBV15 to TRBJ1-1, with 7 bases matching TRBD1. Germline CDR1 LNHNV, CDR2 YYDKDF (reference sequence). This CDR3 comprises 14 residues. After removal of 7 bases from V and 4 bases from J, the junction contained 9 bases not matched to a gene. This CDR3 is CATTERGLVTEAFF. In DNA, the CDR3 is TGTGCCACCACAGAGAGGGGGCTCGTCACTGAAGCTTTCTTT.